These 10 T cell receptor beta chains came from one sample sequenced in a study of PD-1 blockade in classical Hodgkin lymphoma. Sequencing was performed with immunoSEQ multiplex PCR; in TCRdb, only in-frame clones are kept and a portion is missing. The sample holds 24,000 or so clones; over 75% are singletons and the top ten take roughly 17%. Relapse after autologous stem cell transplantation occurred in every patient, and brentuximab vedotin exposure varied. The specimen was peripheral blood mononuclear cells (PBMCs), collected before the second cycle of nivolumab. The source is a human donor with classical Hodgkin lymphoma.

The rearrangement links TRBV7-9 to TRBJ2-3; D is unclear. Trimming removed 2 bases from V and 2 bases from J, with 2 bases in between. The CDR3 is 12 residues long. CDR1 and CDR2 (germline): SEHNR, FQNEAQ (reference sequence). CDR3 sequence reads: CASSLFTDTQYF. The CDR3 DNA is TGTGCCAGCAGCTTATTCACAGATACGCAGTATTTT.

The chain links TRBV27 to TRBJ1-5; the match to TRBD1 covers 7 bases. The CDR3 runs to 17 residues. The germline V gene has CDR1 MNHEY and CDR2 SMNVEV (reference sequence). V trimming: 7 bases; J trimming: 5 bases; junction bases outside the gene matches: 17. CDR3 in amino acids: CASNNPTLGQRYQPQHF. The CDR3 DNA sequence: TGTGCCAGCAATAACCCCACGTTGGGACAGCGATATCAGCCCCAGCATTTT.

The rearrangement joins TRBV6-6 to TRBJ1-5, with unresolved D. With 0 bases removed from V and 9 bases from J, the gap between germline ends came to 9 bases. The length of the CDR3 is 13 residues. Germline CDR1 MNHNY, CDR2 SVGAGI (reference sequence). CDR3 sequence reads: CASSYSLGRPQHF. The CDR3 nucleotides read TGTGCCAGCAGTTACTCCCTGGGAAGGCCCCAGCATTTT.

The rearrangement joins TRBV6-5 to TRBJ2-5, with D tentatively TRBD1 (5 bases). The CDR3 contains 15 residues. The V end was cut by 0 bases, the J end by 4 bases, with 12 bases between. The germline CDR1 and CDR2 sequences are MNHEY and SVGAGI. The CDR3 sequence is CASSYSGQGGETQYF. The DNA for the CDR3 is TGTGCCAGCAGTTACTCAGGGCAGGGTGGAGAGACCCAGTACTTC.

The CDR3 coding sequence is TGTGCCAGCAGCTCTGAAAGGTCGGGCCTTACCTACAATGAGCAGTTCTTC. Its protein product is CASSSERSGLTYNEQFF. This chain uses TRBV7-2 with TRBJ2-1; no clear D. This CDR3 contains 17 residues. Germline CDR1 is SGHTA and CDR2 is FQGNSA. Deletions cut 4 bases from V and 2 bases from J, with 18 bases between.

The CDR3 region has the DNA TGTGCCACGCGACAGCTTCGGGGGGCGGGGAAACTGTTTTTT. Translating it yields CATRQLRGAGKLFF. V usage is TRBV6-6 and J usage is TRBJ1-4, with TRBD1 as a possible D gene (6 bases). There are 14 residues in the CDR3. Looked up from germline, CDR1 is MNHNY and CDR2 is SVGAGI (reference sequence). V dropped 10 bases and J dropped 11 bases, with 23 bases sitting between them.

DNA of the CDR3: TGTGCCAGTAGTGACCAGGGTGGCGCTAATGAAAAACTGTTTTTT. Translated: CASSDQGGANEKLFF. This rearrangement joins TRBV19 to TRBJ1-4, with D possibly being TRBD1 (5 bases). The CDR3 sequence is 15 residues long. The germline gives CDR1 LNHDA, CDR2 SQIVND (reference sequence). The V and J ends lost 5 bases and 3 bases respectively, with 13 bases between them. The full variable domain, completed using reference TRBV19 and TRBJ1-4, is DGGITQSPKYLFRKEGQNVTLSCEQNLNHDAMYWYRQDPGQGLRLIYYSQIVNDFQKGDIAEGYSVSREKKESFPLTVTSAQKNPTAFYLCASSDQGGANEKLFFGSGTQLSVL.

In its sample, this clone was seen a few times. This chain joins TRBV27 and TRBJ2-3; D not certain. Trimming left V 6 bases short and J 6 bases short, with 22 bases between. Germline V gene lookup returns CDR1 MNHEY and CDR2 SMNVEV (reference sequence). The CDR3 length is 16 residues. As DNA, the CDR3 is TGTGCCAGCAGCTTTCCCTTCCGGTTTCCGAGGGATACGCAGTATTTT. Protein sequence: CASSFPFRFPRDTQYF.

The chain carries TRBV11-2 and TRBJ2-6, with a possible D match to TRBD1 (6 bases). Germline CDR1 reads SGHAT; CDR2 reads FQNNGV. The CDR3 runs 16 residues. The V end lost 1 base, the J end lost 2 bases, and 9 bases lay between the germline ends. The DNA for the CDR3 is TGTGCCAGCAGCTTAGGACAGGCACCTGGGGCCAACGTCCTGACTTTC. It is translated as CASSLGQAPGANVLTF.

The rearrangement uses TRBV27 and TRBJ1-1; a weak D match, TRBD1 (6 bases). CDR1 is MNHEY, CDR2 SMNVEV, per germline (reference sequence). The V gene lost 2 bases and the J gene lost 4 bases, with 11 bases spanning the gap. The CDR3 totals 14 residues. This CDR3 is CASSLTGGVTEAFF. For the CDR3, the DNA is TGTGCCAGCAGTTTAACTGGGGGCGTCACTGAAGCTTTCTTT.